This record covers a single T cell receptor (beta chain). Its specific antigen is unknown. Base qualities are missing; no much larger clone stands one base away. The immunoSEQ Assay, a bias-controlled multiplex PCR, was used to amplify TCRbeta CDR3 regions from genomic DNA. As for the original processing: Within the assay, amplification of reference gene primers was used to estimate how many nucleated cells each sample contained. To quantify the absolute abundance of each unique TCRbeta CDR3 rearrangement, sequence reads were collapsed and filtered. For each sample, productive Simpson clonality was calculated by taking the square root of Simpson's diversity index across productive rearrangements. TCRdb took this table from immuneACCESS and kept in-frame rearrangements with V and J called. Such tables lack part of the clones; where checked against another copy, unresolved V genes explain under half of the gap, and the rest is unexplained. V and J calls and clone size are as listed in that table; D and trimming were resolved from the DNA. The sample table holds nearly 200,000 clones, of which around 84% were seen once. The biggest ten clones account for around 21% of the sample.

Whole blood was collected in K2EDTA tubes by collaborating institutions according to the institutions' own protocols. For TCRbeta analysis, collaborator samples were shipped as frozen whole blood, as isolated PBMCs, or as DNA extracted from either sample type. The data were obtained in a study of blood T cell repertoires in COVID-19 (dated by TCRdb to 2020 to 2022). Turning to the overall study: Samples from collaborators originated in the United States, Italy and Spain and spanned both the acute and convalescent phases of COVID-19. The prospective study material was composed of cDNA or gDNA derived from T cells, B-cell-depleted T cells, or PBMCs. Deeply sampled blood TCRbeta repertoires from subjects exposed to, actively infected with, or recovered from COVID-19 were included in the dataset. The repertoires were released in a freely available public database meant as a resource for research on the immune response to SARS-CoV-2. The samples were drawn from the first 160 participants of the ongoing ImmuneRACE study and from 1,254 subjects provided by 6 global collaborators. A de-identified subject ID, COVID-19 status, age in years and sex were almost always included in the sample metadata. Where HLA class I and class II types were available, the types were taken from metadata supplied by the sample provider, not from assay-based typing.

The research as a whole found: The quantity of clinical and demographic metadata differed by source and by participant and was supplied without curation.

The TCR originated in a human donor in a cohort sampled during active COVID-19. Sequencing was done on a sample of peripheral blood.

For the CDR3, the sequence is CAIRGDRESYNEQFF. The DNA sequence is TGTGCCATCCGAGGGGACAGGGAGTCCTACAATGAGCAGTTCTTC. This chain joins TRBV6-5 to TRBJ2-1; 9 bases in between match TRBD1. CDR1 and CDR2 were assigned from the germline V gene as MNHEY and SVGAGI. From the cysteine through the phenylalanine, the CDR3 covers 15 amino acids. Of all the DNA, just the CDR3 is kept, 45 bases in frame from base 1. After removal of 10 bases from V and 1 base from J, the junction retains 8 bases not matched to a gene.